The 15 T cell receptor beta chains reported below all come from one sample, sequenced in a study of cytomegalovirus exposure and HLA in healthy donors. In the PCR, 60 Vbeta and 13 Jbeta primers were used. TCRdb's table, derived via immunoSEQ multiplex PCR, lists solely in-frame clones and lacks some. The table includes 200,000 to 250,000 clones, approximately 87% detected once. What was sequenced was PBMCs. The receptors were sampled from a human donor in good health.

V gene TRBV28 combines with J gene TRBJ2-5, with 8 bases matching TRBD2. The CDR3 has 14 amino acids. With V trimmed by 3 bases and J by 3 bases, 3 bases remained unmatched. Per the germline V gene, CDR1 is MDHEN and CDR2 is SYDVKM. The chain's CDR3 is CASSLLAGKETQYF. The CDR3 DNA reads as TGTGCCAGCAGTTTGTTAGCGGGAAAAGAGACCCAGTACTTC.

CDR3 in amino acids: CASSLDRIHGYTF. The CDR3 nucleotides are TGTGCCAGCAGCCTCGACAGAATACATGGCTACACCTTC. The V and J genes are TRBV7-2 and TRBJ1-2, with a weak D call TRBD1 (5 bases). Trimming shortened V by 5 bases and J by 6 bases, and 13 bases separated the two germline ends. This CDR3 has 13 amino acids. Per the germline V gene, CDR1 is SGHTA and CDR2 is FQGNSA.

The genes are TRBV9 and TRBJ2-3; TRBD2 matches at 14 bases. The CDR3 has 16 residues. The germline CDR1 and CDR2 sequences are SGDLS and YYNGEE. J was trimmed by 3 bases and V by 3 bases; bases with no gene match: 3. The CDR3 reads CASSAGTSGRTDTQYF. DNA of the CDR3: TGTGCCAGCAGCGCCGGGACTAGCGGGAGAACAGATACGCAGTATTTT.

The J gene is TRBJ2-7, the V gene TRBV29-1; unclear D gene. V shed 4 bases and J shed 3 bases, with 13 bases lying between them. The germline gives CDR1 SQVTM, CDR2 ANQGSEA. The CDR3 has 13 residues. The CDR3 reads CSVVSQAIYEQYF. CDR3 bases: TGCAGCGTTGTTAGTCAGGCAATCTACGAGCAGTACTTC.

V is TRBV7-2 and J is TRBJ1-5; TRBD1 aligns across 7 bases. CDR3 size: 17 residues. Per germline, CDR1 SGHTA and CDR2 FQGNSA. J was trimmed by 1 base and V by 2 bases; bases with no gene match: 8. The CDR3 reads CASSLPGGRESNQPQHF. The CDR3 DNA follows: TGTGCCAGCAGCTTACCAGGGGGGCGCGAAAGCAATCAGCCCCAGCATTTT.

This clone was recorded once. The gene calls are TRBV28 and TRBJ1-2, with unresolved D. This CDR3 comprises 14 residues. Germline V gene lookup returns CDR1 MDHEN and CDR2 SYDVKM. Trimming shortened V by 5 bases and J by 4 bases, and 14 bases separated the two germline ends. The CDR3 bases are TGTGCCAGCAGTAACCTGGACCTAGCCTATGGCTACACCTTC. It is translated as CASSNLDLAYGYTF.

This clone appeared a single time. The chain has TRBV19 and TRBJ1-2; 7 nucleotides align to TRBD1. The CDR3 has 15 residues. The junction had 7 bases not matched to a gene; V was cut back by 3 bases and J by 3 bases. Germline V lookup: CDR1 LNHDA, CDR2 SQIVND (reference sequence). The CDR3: CASSMPNQGDYGYTF. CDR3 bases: TGTGCCAGTAGTATGCCCAACCAGGGGGACTATGGCTACACCTTC.

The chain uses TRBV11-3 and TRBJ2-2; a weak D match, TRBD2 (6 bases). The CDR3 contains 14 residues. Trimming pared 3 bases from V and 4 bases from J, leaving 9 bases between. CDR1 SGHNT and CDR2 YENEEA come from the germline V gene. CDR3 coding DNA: TGTGCCAGCAGCTTTAGCGGACCCACCGGGGAGCTGTTTTTT. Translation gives CASSFSGPTGELFF.

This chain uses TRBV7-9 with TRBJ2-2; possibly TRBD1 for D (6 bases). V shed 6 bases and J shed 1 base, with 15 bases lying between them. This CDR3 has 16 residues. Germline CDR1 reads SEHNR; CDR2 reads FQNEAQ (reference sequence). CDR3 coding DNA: TGTGCCAGCAGGATAAGCAGGGGCGTGAACACCGGGGAGCTGTTTTTT. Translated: CASRISRGVNTGELFF. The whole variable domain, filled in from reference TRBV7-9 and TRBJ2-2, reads DTGVSQNPRHKITKRGQNVTFRCDPISEHNRLYWYRQTLGQGPEFLTYFQNEAQLEKSRLLSDRFSAERPKGSFSTLEIQRTEQGDSAMYLCASRISRGVNTGELFFGEGSRLTVL.

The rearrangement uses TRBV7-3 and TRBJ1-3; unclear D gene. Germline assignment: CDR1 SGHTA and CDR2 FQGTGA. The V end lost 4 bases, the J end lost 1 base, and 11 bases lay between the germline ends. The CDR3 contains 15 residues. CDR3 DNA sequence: TGTGCCAGCAGCTCCGAACAGCCTTCTGGAAACACCATATATTTT. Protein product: CASSSEQPSGNTIYF.

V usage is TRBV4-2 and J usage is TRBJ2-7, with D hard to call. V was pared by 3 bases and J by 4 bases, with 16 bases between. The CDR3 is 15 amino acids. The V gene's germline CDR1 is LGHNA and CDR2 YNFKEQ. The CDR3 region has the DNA TGTGCCAGCAGCCAGGGCCGCTTGGGTTCTTACGAGCAGTACTTC. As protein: CASSQGRLGSYEQYF.

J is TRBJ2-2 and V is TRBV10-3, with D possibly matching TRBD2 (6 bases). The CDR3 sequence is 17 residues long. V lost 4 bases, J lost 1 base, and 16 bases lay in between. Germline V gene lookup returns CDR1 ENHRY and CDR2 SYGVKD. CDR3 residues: CAISVEGPTLNTGELFF. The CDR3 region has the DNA TGTGCCATCAGTGTGGAGGGACCAACTTTGAACACCGGGGAGCTGTTTTTT.

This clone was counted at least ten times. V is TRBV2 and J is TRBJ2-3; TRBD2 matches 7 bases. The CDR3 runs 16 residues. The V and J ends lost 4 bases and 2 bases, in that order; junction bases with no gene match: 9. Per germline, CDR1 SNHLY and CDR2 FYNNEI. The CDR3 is CASSGGSSGNTDTQYF. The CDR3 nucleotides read TGTGCCAGCAGTGGCGGGAGTTCGGGAAACACAGATACGCAGTATTTT.

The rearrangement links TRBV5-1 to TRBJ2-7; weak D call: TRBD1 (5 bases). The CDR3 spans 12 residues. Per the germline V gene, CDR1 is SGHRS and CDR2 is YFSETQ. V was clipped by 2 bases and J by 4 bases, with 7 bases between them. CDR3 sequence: CASSLQEYEQYF. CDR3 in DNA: TGCGCCAGCAGCTTACAGGAATACGAGCAGTACTTC.

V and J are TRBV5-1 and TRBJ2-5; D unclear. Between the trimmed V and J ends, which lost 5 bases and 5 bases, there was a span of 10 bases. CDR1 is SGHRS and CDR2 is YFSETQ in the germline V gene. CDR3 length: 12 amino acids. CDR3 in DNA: TGCGCCAGCAGACATGCAGTGGAGACCCAGTACTTC. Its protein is CASRHAVETQYF.